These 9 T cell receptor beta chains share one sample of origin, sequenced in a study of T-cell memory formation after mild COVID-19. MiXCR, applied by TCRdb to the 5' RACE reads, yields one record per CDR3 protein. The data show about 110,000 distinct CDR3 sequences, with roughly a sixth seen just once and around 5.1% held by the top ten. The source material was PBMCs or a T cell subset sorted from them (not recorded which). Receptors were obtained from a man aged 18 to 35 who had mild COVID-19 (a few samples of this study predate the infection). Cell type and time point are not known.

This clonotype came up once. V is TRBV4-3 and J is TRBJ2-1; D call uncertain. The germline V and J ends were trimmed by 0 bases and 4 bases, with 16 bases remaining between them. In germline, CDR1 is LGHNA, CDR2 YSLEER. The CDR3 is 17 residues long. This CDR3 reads CASSQDLGGNRYNEQFF. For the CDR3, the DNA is TGCGCCAGCAGCCAAGATTTAGGTGGGAATCGGTACAATGAGCAGTTCTTC.

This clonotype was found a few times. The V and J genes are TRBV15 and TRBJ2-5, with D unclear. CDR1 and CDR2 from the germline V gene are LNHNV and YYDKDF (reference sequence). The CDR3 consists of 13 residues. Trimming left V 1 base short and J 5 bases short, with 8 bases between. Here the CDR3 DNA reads TGTGCCACCAGCAGAGGAGGATACGAGACCCAGTACTTC. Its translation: CATSRGGYETQYF.

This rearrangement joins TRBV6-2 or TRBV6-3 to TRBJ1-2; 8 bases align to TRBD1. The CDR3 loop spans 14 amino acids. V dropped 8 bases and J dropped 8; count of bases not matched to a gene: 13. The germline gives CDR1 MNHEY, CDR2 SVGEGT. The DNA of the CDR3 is TGTGCCAGCGGAGACAGGGGAAGTCTACGGGGCTACACCTTC. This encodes CASGDRGSLRGYTF.

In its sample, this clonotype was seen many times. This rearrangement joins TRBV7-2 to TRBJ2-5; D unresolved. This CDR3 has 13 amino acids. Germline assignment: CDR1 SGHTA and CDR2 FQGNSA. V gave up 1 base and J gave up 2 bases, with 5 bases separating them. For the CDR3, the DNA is TGTGCCAGCAGCTTAGTTCTACAAGAGACCCAGTACTTC. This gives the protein CASSLVLQETQYF.

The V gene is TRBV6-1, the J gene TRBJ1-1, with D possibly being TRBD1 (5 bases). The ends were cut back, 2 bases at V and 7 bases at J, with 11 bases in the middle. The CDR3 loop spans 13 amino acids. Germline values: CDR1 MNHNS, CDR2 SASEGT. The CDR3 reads CASSESTEFEAFF. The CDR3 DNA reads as TGTGCCAGCAGTGAATCGACAGAATTTGAAGCTTTCTTT.

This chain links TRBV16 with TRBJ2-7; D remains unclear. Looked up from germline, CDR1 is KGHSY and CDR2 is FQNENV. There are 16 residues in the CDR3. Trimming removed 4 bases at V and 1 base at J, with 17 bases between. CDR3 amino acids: CASSPFLETGSYEQYF. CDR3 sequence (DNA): TGTGCCAGCAGCCCTTTTCTTGAAACTGGGTCCTACGAGCAGTACTTC.

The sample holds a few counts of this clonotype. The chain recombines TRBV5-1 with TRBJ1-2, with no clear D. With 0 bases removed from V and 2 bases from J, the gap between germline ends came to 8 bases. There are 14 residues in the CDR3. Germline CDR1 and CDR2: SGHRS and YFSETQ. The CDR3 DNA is TGCGCCAGCAGCTTGGACAGTTTCAACTATGGCTACACCTTC. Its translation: CASSLDSFNYGYTF. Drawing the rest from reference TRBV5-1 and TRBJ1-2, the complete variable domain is KAGVTQTPRYLIKTRGQQVTLSCSPISGHRSVSWYQQTPGQGLQFLFEYFSETQRNKGNFPGRFSGRQFSNSRSEMNVSTLELGDSALYLCASSLDSFNYGYTFGSGTRLTVV.

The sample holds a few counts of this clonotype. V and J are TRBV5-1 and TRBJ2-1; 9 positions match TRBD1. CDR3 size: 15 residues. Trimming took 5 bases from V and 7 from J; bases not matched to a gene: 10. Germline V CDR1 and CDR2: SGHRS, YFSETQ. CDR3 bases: TGCGCCAGCAGAGGGTCGGGACAGGGAAGGAATGAGCAGTTCTTC. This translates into CASRGSGQGRNEQFF.

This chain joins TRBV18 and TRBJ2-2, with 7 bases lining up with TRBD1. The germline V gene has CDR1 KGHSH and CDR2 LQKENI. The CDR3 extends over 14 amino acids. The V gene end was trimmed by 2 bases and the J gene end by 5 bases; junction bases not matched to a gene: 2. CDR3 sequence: CASSPETGTGELFF. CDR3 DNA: TGTGCCAGCTCACCAGAGACAGGGACCGGGGAGCTGTTTTTT.